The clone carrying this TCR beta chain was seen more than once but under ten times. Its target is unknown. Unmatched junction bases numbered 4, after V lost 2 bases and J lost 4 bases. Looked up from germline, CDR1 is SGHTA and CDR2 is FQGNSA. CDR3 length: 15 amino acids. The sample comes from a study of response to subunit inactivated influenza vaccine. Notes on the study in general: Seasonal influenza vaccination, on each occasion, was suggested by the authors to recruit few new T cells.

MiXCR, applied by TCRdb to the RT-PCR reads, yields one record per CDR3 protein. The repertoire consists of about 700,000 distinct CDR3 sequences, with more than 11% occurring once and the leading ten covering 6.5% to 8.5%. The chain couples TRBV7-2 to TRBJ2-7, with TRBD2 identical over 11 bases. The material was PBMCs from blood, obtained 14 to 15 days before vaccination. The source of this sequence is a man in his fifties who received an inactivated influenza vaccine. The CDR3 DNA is TGTGCCAGCAGCTTAATGGCTAGCGGGAGGTACGAGCAGTACTTC. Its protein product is CASSLMASGRYEQYF.